The 8 T cell receptor beta chains in this list originate from one sample, sequenced in a study of shared clonotypes between healthy human individuals. Some clones are missing from TCRdb's copy, which holds only in-frame ones; the method was immunoSEQ multiplex PCR. The sample includes about 550,000 clones, around 95% of them seen just once. The naive CD8 population came from CD45RO-negative cells selected for CCR7, without terminally differentiated effector memory CD45RA+ cells. The sequenced sample was naive CD8+ T cells sorted from blood. These TCRs come from a woman aged 25 to 39 in good health.

The chain is built from TRBV28 and TRBJ2-7, with D possibly being TRBD2 (5 bases). The length of the CDR3 is 13 residues. The ends were cut back, 3 bases at V and 2 bases at J, with 8 bases in the middle. CDR1 is MDHEN and CDR2 is SYDVKM in the germline V gene. The CDR3 region has the DNA TGTGCCAGCAGTTTGGAGGATACCTACGAGCAGTACTTC. Translation: CASSLEDTYEQYF. The full variable domain, rest sourced from reference TRBV28 and TRBJ2-7, is DVKVTQSSRYLVKRTGEKVFLECVQDMDHENMFWYRQDPGLGLRLIYFSYDVKMKEKGDIPEGYSVSREKKERFSLILESASTNQTSMYLCASSLEDTYEQYFGPGTRLTVT.

The chain couples TRBV28 to TRBJ2-5, with TRBD2 matching over 13 bases. The J call could be wrong; TRBJ2-7 is a better fit for the DNA end. The CDR3 has 14 residues. Germline CDR1 is MDHEN and CDR2 is SYDVKM. The CDR3 bases are TGTGCCAGCAGTTCGACTAGCGGGAGGAGCGAGCAGTACTTC. It is translated as CASSSTSGRSEQYF.

This chain links TRBV2 with TRBJ1-3, with D uncertain. The V and J ends lost 11 bases and 4 bases respectively, with 12 bases between them. Germline CDR1 and CDR2: SNHLY and FYNNEI. There are 12 residues in the CDR3. As DNA, the CDR3 is TGTGCCCCCAGACATTTAGGAAACACCATATATTTT. Translating gives CAPRHLGNTIYF.

The V call is TRBV28, the J call TRBJ2-1; D ambiguous. CDR1 and CDR2 (germline): MDHEN, SYDVKM. V gave up 6 bases and J gave up 4 bases, with 19 bases separating them. There are 16 residues in the CDR3. The DNA for the CDR3 is TGTGCCAGCAGCACTCCCGGGCGGCTTCTTTACAATGAGCAGTTCTTC. Translation: CASSTPGRLLYNEQFF.

Turning to this clone: This sample includes further DNA sequences coding for the same CDR3. V is TRBV27 and J is TRBJ2-1, with D perhaps TRBD2 (5 bases). This CDR3 is 14 amino acids long. Per the germline V gene, CDR1 is MNHEY and CDR2 is SMNVEV (reference sequence). V was cut by 2 bases and J by 1 base, with 6 bases left in between. CDR3 nucleotides: TGTGCCAGCAGTTTAAGCGGTTCCTACAATGAGCAGTTCTTC. As protein: CASSLSGSYNEQFF.

The chain combines TRBV4-2 with TRBJ2-7; 7 nucleotides agree with TRBD1. V shed 1 base, J shed 1 base, and the junction held 1 base outside the gene matches. The CDR3 runs to 14 residues. CDR1 LGHNA and CDR2 YNFKEQ come from the germline V gene. CDR3 nucleotides: TGTGCCAGCAGCCAAGGGGACAGTTCCTACGAGCAGTACTTC. Its protein product is CASSQGDSSYEQYF.

This chain's CDR3 is CASSMGQGASYEQYF. The CDR3 DNA is TGTGCCAGTAGTATGGGACAGGGGGCATCCTACGAGCAGTACTTC. The gene calls are TRBV19 and TRBJ2-7; 12 positions match TRBD1. V lost 3 bases and J lost 1; bases outside the gene matches: 1. The CDR3 has 15 amino acids. Per germline, CDR1 LNHDA and CDR2 SQIVND (reference sequence). Supplemented by reference TRBV19 and TRBJ2-7, the full variable domain reads DGGITQSPKYLFRKEGQNVTLSCEQNLNHDAMYWYRQDPGQGLRLIYYSQIVNDFQKGDIAEGYSVSREKKESFPLTVTSAQKNPTAFYLCASSMGQGASYEQYFGPGTRLTVT.

The rearrangement joins TRBV29-1 to TRBJ1-2, with 7 bases identical to TRBD1. This CDR3 spans 13 amino acids. Trimming removed 3 bases from V and 3 bases from J; junction bases left unmatched: 4. Germline CDR1 reads SQVTM; CDR2 reads ANQGSEA. In nucleotides, the CDR3 is TGCAGCGTTGAGGGACAGCCCGACTATGGCTACACCTTC. It is translated as CSVEGQPDYGYTF.